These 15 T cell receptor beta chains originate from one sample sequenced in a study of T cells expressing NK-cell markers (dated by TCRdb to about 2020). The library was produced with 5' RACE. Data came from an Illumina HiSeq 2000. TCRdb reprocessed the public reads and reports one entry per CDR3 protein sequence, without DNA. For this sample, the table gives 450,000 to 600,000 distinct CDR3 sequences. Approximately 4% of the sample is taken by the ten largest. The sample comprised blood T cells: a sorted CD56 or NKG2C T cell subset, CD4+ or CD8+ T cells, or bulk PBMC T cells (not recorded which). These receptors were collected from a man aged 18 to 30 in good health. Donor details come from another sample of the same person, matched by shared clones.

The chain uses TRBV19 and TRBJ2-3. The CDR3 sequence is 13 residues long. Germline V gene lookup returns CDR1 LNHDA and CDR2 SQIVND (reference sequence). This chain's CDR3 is CASSQSIPDTQYF.

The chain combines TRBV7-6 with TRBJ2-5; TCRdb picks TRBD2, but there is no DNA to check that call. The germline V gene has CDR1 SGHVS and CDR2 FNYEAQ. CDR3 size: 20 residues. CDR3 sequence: CASSLAPTSGRASNQETQYF.

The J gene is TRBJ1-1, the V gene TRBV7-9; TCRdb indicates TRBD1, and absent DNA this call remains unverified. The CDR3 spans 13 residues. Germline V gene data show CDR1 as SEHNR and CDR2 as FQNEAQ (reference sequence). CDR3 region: CASRGPGDPEAFF. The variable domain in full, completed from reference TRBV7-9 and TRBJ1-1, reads DTGVSQNPRHKITKRGQNVTFRCDPISEHNRLYWYRQTLGQGPEFLTYFQNEAQLEKSRLLSDRFSAERPKGSFSTLEIQRTEQGDSAMYLCASRGPGDPEAFFGQGTRLTVV.

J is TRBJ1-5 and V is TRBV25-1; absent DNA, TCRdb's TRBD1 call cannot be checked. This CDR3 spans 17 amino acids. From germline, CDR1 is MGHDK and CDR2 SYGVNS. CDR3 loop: CASSALLRGDDNQPQHF.

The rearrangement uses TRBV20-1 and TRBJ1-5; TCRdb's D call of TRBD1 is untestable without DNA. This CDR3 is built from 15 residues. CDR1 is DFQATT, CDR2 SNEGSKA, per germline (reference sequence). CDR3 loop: CSASGDRGSNQPQHF.

The CDR3 loop is CASSRPVGSFSYNEQFF. The chain uses TRBV3-1 and TRBJ2-1. Germline V lookup: CDR1 LGHDT, CDR2 YNNKEL (reference sequence). CDR3 length: 17 amino acids.

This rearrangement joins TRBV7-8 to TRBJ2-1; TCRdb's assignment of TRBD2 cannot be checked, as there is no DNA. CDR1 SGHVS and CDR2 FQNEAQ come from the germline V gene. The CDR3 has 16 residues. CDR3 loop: CASSLLATSSYNEQFF.

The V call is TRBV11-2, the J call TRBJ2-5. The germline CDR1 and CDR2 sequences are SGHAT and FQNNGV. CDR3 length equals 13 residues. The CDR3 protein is CASSLGVLETQYF.

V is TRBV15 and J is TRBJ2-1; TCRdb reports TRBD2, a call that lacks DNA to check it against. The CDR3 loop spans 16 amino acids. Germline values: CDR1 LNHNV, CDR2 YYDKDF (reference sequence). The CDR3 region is CATSRDLREIPHEQFF.

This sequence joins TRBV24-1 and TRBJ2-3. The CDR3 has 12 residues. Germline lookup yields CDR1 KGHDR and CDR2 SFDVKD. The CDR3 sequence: CATSVSWDTQYF.

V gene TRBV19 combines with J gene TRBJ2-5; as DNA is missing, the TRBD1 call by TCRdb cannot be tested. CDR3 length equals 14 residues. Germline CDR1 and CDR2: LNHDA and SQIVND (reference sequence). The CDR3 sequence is CASRSSWDSKTQYF.

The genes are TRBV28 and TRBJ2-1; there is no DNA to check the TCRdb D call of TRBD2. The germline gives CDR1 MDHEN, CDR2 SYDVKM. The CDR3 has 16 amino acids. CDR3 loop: CASSSPGTSSRNEQFF.

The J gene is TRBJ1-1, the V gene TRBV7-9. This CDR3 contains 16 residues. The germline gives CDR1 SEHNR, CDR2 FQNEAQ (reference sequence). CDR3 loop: CASSLMEGLSNTEAFF.

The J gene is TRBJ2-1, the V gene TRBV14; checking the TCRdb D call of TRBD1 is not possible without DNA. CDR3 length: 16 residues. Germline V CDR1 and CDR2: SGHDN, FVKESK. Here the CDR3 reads CASSRLGQGIGNEQFF.

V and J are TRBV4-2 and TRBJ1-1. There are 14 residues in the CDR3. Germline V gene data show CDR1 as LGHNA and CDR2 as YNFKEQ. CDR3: CASSQERSLQKAFF.